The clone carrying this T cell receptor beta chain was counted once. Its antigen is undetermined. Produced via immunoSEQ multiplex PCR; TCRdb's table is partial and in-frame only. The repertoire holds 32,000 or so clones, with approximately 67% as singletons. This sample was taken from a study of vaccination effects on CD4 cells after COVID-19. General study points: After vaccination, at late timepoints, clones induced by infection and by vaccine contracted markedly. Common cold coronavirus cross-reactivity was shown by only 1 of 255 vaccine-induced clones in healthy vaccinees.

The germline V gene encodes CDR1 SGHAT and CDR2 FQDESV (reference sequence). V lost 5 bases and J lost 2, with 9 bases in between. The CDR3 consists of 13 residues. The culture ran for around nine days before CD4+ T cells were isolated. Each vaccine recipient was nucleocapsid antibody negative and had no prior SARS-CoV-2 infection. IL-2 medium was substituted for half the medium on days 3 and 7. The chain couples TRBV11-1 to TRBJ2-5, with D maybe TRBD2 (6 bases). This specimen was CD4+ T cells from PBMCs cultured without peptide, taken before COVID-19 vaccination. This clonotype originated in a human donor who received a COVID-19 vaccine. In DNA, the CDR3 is TGTGCCAGCAGCCAGGGACTTCAAGAGACCCAGTACTTC. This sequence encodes CASSQGLQETQYF.